This record concerns one T cell receptor beta chain sequence. Its antigen is unknown. Donors had nominal health at sampling but likely had unrecorded immune exposures. The PCR contained 60 Vbeta and 13 Jbeta primers. Sequencing used immunoSEQ multiplex PCR; TCRdb keeps in-frame clones, though not all of them. This table holds roughly 190,000 clones, around nine tenths found once. Trimming took 8 bases from V and 4 from J, leaving 14 bases between them. This CDR3 comprises 13 residues. Germline V gives CDR1 MDHEN, CDR2 SYDVKM. This specimen belongs to a study of cytomegalovirus exposure and HLA in healthy donors. Study as a whole: Approximately 80 million unique TCRs, all from HLA-typed donors, were included in an early release of the data.

General study results and limits: A few of the chains that were CMV-associated were confirmed in vitro to be specific for CMV antigens. A missense variant in DCLRE1C was later tied to TCR beta V- and J-gene trimming.

This sequence originates from a young woman in good health and CMV-seronegative. The chain uses TRBV28 and TRBJ1-1; D gene uncertain. The sequenced sample consisted of PBMCs. CDR3 loop: CASGEIHGTEAFF. For the CDR3, the DNA is TGTGCCAGCGGGGAGATACACGGCACTGAAGCTTTCTTT.